This TCR beta chain was captured by sequencing in a study of tumor-infiltrating lymphocytes in oesophageal squamous cell carcinoma. TCRdb re-called the PCR reads with MiXCR, one entry per CDR3 protein. The table has approximately 17,000 distinct CDR3 sequences, roughly 46% seen once. CDR3 size: 16 residues. Per the germline V gene, CDR1 is MDHEN and CDR2 is SYDVKM. Material: blood. This TCR derives from a female donor with esophageal squamous cell carcinoma. The chain couples TRBV28 to TRBJ2-5, with 7 bases matching TRBD1. The assigned J gene may be wrong: the sequence end matches TRBJ2-7 better. The CDR3 DNA sequence: TGTGCCAGCAGTTCTCCGGGACAGTCCCGTCCCTACGAGCAGTACTTC. This encodes CASSSPGQSRPYEQYF.